This TCR beta chain was documented in a study of T cell changes during pregnancy in multiple sclerosis (dated by TCRdb to the late 2010s). For the wider study: In women with multiple sclerosis, the researchers looked at how the T cell repertoire shifted as pregnancy progressed.

The V end gives up 4 bases and the J end 3 bases, leaving 5 bases in the junction not matched to a gene. Per the germline V gene, SGHVS is the CDR1 and FQNEAQ is the CDR2. The CDR3 runs 14 residues from the cysteine to the phenylalanine. Here the CDR3 DNA is all that survives: 42 bases in frame from base 1. About this clone: Its cognate antigen has yet to be identified. Qualities for individual bases were not recorded, and no much larger clone is one base off.

Receptor libraries were prepared by the immunoSEQ multiplex PCR assay. As stored in TCRdb, this immuneACCESS dataset retains in-frame rearrangements with V and J assigned. A fraction of the clones does not appear; measured against another copy, unresolved V genes explain less than half of the discrepancy, and the remainder lacks a known reason. Here the sample has approximately 53,000 clones; 92% occur a single time. The ten largest clones capture 0.61% of the sample. Recombination linked TRBV7-8 to TRBJ2-5; 7 central nucleotides agree with TRBD1. Material: CD4+ T cells from peripheral blood mononuclear cells, obtained after pregnancy. This TCR came from a female donor in good health, enrolled as a control in a pregnancy study. CDR3 reads: CASSSGQVKETQYF. The sequence in DNA is TGTGCCAGCAGCTCCGGACAGGTCAAAGAGACCCAGTACTTC.